The rows below give T cell receptor beta chains drawn from one sample of a study of blood T cell repertoires in COVID-19. Repertoires were generated with immunoSEQ multiplex PCR, while TCRdb's copy carries only in-frame clones and drops some. The repertoire holds around 150,000 clones, with approximately 86% as singletons. The sample consisted of peripheral blood. The source is a woman aged 35 to 49 with COVID-19, enrolled during active disease. Each CDR3 is given with its conserved first and last residue. Fields, in order: D gene, V gene, J gene, clone size, CDR3 length, CDR3 DNA, CDR3 protein. D genes are given only for firm matches. Expanded clones are given a class, and other clones once, few, many or no size at all.

d_call: TRBD1; v_call: TRBV10-1; j_call: TRBJ2-1; clone_size: -; cdr3_length: 17; cdr3_nt: TGCGCCAGCAGTGGGGGCCCCGGGACAGGGAGAGAGAATGAGCAGTTCTTC; cdr3_aa: CASSGGPGTGRENEQFF
d_call: -; v_call: TRBV19; j_call: TRBJ2-1; clone_size: -; cdr3_length: 14; cdr3_nt: TGTGCCAGTAGTAGCATGGGCGCCTACAATGAGCAGTTCTTC; cdr3_aa: CASSSMGAYNEQFF
d_call: -; v_call: TRBV28; j_call: TRBJ2-7; clone_size: -; cdr3_length: 14; cdr3_nt: TGTGCCAGCAGTGCCCGACAGACGCCTTACGAGCAGTACTTC; cdr3_aa: CASSARQTPYEQYF
d_call: TRBD2; v_call: TRBV5-1; j_call: TRBJ2-7; clone_size: -; cdr3_length: 15; cdr3_nt: TGCGCCAGCAGCTTTGCTAGCGGGAACTCCTACGAGCAGTACTTC; cdr3_aa: CASSFASGNSYEQYF
d_call: TRBD1; v_call: TRBV19; j_call: TRBJ1-2; clone_size: -; cdr3_length: 16; cdr3_nt: TGTGCCAGTATGGTGGCAGGGGGCCTTCGAAACTATGGCTACACCTTC; cdr3_aa: CASMVAGGLRNYGYTF
d_call: -; v_call: TRBV30; j_call: TRBJ1-5; clone_size: -; cdr3_length: 16; cdr3_nt: TGTGCCTGGAGTCCCCCGGGATCAGTTAGCAATCAGCCCCAGCATTTT; cdr3_aa: CAWSPPGSVSNQPQHF
d_call: -; v_call: TRBV30; j_call: TRBJ1-1; clone_size: -; cdr3_length: 12; cdr3_nt: TGTGCCTGGAGTACACTGAACACTGAAGCTTTCTTT; cdr3_aa: CAWSTLNTEAFF
d_call: -; v_call: TRBV6-1; j_call: TRBJ1-1; clone_size: -; cdr3_length: 15; cdr3_nt: TGTGCCAGCAGTGAAGCAGGGGCAGTGAACACTGAAGCTTTCTTT; cdr3_aa: CASSEAGAVNTEAFF
d_call: TRBD1; v_call: TRBV7-2; j_call: TRBJ2-1; clone_size: once; cdr3_length: 15; cdr3_nt: TGTGCCAGCCGGTCACAGGGGCACTCCTACAATGAGCAGTTCTTC; cdr3_aa: CASRSQGHSYNEQFF
d_call: TRBD1; v_call: TRBV25-1; j_call: TRBJ1-1; clone_size: -; cdr3_length: 13; cdr3_nt: TGTGCCAGCATTAGACAGGGTAGCACTGAAGCTTTCTTT; cdr3_aa: CASIRQGSTEAFF
d_call: -; v_call: TRBV10-2; j_call: TRBJ2-3; clone_size: -; cdr3_length: 13; cdr3_nt: TGCGCCAGTGGGGGGTCGAGAGGAGATACGCAGTATTTT; cdr3_aa: CASGGSRGDTQYF
d_call: -; v_call: TRBV28; j_call: TRBJ2-2; clone_size: -; cdr3_length: 17; cdr3_nt: TGTGCCAGCAGTTTAAACACGGCAGGGAGGTTAGCCGGGGAGCTGTTTTTT; cdr3_aa: CASSLNTAGRLAGELFF
d_call: -; v_call: TRBV6-5; j_call: TRBJ1-6; clone_size: -; cdr3_length: 15; cdr3_nt: TGTGCCAGCAGAGAGGGCTTCGCCTATAATTCACCCCTCCACTTT; cdr3_aa: CASREGFAYNSPLHF
d_call: TRBD2; v_call: TRBV7-3; j_call: TRBJ2-2; clone_size: -; cdr3_length: 15; cdr3_nt: TGTGCCAGCAGCTTACTAGCGGGGGGCACCGGGGAGCTGTTTTTT; cdr3_aa: CASSLLAGGTGELFF
d_call: TRBD2; v_call: TRBV20-1; j_call: TRBJ2-5; clone_size: once; cdr3_length: 13; cdr3_nt: TGCAGTGCTAGTCCCAGCGGGGTAGAGACCCAGTACTTC; cdr3_aa: CSASPSGVETQYF
d_call: -; v_call: TRBV5-8; j_call: TRBJ2-1; clone_size: -; cdr3_length: 14; cdr3_nt: TGTGCCAGCAGCTTGGTGGGACTCCACAATGAGCAGTTCTTC; cdr3_aa: CASSLVGLHNEQFF
d_call: TRBD2; v_call: TRBV6-2/TRBV6-3; j_call: TRBJ2-1; clone_size: -; cdr3_length: 18; cdr3_nt: TGTGCCAGCAGTTATGGTGGCGTACTAGCGGGAGAGTACAATGAGCAGTTCTTC; cdr3_aa: CASSYGGVLAGEYNEQFF
d_call: -; v_call: TRBV18; j_call: TRBJ1-2; clone_size: -; cdr3_length: 13; cdr3_nt: TGTGCCAGCTCCGCGTCCCCTGAGGTGGGCTACACCTTC; cdr3_aa: CASSASPEVGYTF
d_call: TRBD1; v_call: TRBV5-4; j_call: TRBJ1-5; clone_size: -; cdr3_length: 18; cdr3_nt: TGTGCCAGCACCCTTGGGACAGGGGGCGTCGGGGAGGGTCAGCCCCAGCATTTT; cdr3_aa: CASTLGTGGVGEGQPQHF
d_call: TRBD1; v_call: TRBV5-1; j_call: TRBJ1-6; clone_size: -; cdr3_length: 17; cdr3_nt: TGCGCCAGCAGCGCGCAAGGAGGACAGGGACAGAATTCACCCCTCCACTTT; cdr3_aa: CASSAQGGQGQNSPLHF
d_call: TRBD2; v_call: TRBV3-1/TRBV3-2; j_call: TRBJ2-3; clone_size: -; cdr3_length: 15; cdr3_nt: TGTGCCAGCACCCACAGCGGGGGGAGCACAGATACGCAGTATTTT; cdr3_aa: CASTHSGGSTDTQYF
d_call: -; v_call: TRBV24-1; j_call: TRBJ2-2; clone_size: -; cdr3_length: 11; cdr3_nt: TGTGCCACCAGTGGTCTCGGGGAGCTGTTTTTT; cdr3_aa: CATSGLGELFF
d_call: -; v_call: TRBV13; j_call: TRBJ2-1; clone_size: few; cdr3_length: 17; cdr3_nt: TGTGCCAGCAGCTTAGGCCGGGCTCAGGGGTTTTACAATGAGCAGTTCTTC; cdr3_aa: CASSLGRAQGFYNEQFF
d_call: TRBD2; v_call: TRBV4-2; j_call: TRBJ2-5; clone_size: few; cdr3_length: 16; cdr3_nt: TGTGCCAGCAGCCAGGGAGCGGGGGACCTCGGGGAGACCCAGTACTTC; cdr3_aa: CASSQGAGDLGETQYF
d_call: TRBD2; v_call: TRBV2; j_call: TRBJ2-2; clone_size: once; cdr3_length: 15; cdr3_nt: TGTGCCAGCAGCAGACTAGCGGGAGGGTCCGGGGAGCTGTTTTTT; cdr3_aa: CASSRLAGGSGELFF
d_call: -; v_call: TRBV19; j_call: TRBJ1-5; clone_size: -; cdr3_length: 14; cdr3_nt: TGTGCCAGTAGTATGCGCGGGGTACATCAGCCCCAGCATTTT; cdr3_aa: CASSMRGVHQPQHF